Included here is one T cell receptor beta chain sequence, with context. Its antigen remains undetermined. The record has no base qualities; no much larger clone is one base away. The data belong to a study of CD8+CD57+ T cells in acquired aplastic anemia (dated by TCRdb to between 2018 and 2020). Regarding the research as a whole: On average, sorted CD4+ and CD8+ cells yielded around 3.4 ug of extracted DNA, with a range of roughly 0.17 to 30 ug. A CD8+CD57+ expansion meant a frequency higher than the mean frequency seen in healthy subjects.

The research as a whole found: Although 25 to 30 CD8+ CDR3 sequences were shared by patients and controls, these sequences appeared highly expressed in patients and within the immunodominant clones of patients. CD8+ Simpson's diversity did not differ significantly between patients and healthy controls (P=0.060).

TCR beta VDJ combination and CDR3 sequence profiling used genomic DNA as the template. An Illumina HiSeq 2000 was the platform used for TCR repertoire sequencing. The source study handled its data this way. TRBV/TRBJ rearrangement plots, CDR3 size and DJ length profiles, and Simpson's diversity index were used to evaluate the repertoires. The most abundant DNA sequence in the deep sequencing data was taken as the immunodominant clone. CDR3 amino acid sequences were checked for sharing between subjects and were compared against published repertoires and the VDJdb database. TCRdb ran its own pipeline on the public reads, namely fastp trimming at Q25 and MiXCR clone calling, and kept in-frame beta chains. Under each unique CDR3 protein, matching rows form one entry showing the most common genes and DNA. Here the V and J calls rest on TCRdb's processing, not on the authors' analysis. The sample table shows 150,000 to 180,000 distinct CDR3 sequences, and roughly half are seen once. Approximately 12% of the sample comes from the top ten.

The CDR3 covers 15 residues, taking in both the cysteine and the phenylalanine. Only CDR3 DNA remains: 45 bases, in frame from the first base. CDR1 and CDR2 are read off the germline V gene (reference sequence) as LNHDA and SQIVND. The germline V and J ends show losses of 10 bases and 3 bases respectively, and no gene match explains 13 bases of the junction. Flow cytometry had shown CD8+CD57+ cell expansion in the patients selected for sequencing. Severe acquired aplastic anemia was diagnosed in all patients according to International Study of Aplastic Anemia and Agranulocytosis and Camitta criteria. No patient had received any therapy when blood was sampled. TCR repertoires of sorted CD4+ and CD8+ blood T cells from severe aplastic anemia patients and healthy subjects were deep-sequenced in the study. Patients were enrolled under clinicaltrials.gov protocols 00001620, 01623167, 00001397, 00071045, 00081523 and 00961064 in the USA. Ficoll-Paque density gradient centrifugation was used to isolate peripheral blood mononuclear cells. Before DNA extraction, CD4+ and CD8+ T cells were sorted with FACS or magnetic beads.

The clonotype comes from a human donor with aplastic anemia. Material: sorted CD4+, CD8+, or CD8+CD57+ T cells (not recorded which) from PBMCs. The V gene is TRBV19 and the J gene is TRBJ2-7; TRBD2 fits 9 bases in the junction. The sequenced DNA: TGTGCCACCCAAGTGGCGGGGGGGTTCAGCTACGAGCAGTACTTC. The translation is CATQVAGGFSYEQYF.